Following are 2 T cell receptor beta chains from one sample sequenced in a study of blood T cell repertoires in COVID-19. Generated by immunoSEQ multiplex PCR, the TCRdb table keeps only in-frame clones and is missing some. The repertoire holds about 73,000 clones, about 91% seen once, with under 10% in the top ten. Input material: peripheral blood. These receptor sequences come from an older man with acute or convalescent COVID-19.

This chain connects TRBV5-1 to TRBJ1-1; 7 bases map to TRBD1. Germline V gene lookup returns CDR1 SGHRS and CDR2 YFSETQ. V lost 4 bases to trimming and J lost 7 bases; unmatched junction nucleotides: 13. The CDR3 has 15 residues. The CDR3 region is CASSPSTGRFGEAFF. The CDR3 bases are TGCGCCAGCAGCCCTTCGACAGGGAGATTCGGTGAAGCTTTCTTT.

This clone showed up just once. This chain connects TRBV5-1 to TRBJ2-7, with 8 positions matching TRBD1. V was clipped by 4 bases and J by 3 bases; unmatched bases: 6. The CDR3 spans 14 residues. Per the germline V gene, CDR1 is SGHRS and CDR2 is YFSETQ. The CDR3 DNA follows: TGCGCCAGCAGCCGGGACAGGCCCGGCTACGAGCAGTACTTC. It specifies CASSRDRPGYEQYF.